What follows are 25 T cell receptor beta chains derived from one specimen sequenced in a study of blood T cells in healthy people across ages. Next came a second PCR, run for roughly 6 to 11 cycles, which used a sample-barcoded 5' primer along with a J-beta primer mix. In TCRdb, the 5' RACE reads were re-called with MiXCR into one record per CDR3 protein. The sample holds fewer than 900,000 distinct CDR3 sequences, roughly 45% seen once. Sequencing was carried out using blood. The receptor source for this set is a woman aged 55-70 years in good health.

V and J are TRBV28 and TRBJ2-5; 9 bases match TRBD1. This CDR3 comprises 16 residues. V trimming: 6 bases; J trimming: 7 bases; junction bases outside the gene matches: 15. Germline loops: CDR1 MDHEN, CDR2 SYDVKM. CDR3 protein: CASRPPGQGIRGTQYF. The CDR3 DNA is TGTGCCAGCAGGCCTCCGGGACAGGGAATCCGGGGGACCCAGTACTTC.

Only a few counts were recorded for this clonotype. CDR3 residues: CASSSEVAGVFEQFF. CDR3 nucleotide sequence: TGTGCCAGCAGCTCTGAAGTAGCGGGGGTGTTTGAGCAGTTCTTC. The chain employs TRBV7-9 and TRBJ2-1, with TRBD2 matching 9 bases. Germline CDR1 and CDR2: SEHNR and FQNEAQ (reference sequence). Trimming cost V 4 bases and J 9 bases; bases outside gene matches: 10. The CDR3 consists of 15 residues.

The rearrangement joins TRBV2 to TRBJ2-2; 12 bases align to TRBD2. The V segment lost 5 bases and the J segment 6 bases; nucleotides outside the gene matches: 4. The V gene's germline CDR1 is SNHLY and CDR2 FYNNEI. The CDR3 totals 15 residues. The CDR3 DNA sequence: TGTGCCAGCAGTATGGCTAGCGGGAGGGCCGGGGAGCTGTTTTTT. Translated: CASSMASGRAGELFF.

This clonotype has more than one count but fewer than ten. The chain employs TRBV12-3 or TRBV12-4 and TRBJ2-7; 7 nucleotides align to TRBD2. J was trimmed by 3 bases and V by 6 bases; bases with no gene match: 8. CDR3 size: 14 residues. The chain's CDR3 is CASRPAGTGYEQYF. For the CDR3, the DNA is TGTGCCAGCAGGCCAGCGGGGACGGGCTACGAGCAGTACTTC.

The table lists this clonotype with a few counts. The chain employs TRBV5-1 and TRBJ1-1; D unclear. The germline V and J ends were trimmed by 2 bases and 4 bases, with 12 bases remaining between them. The CDR3 extends over 14 amino acids. Germline lookup yields CDR1 SGHRS and CDR2 YFSETQ. The CDR3: CASSFIDVGTEAFF. The CDR3 region has the DNA TGCGCCAGCAGCTTTATAGATGTGGGCACTGAAGCTTTCTTT. Filled out from reference TRBV5-1 and TRBJ1-1, the complete variable domain reads KAGVTQTPRYLIKTRGQQVTLSCSPISGHRSVSWYQQTPGQGLQFLFEYFSETQRNKGNFPGRFSGRQFSNSRSEMNVSTLELGDSALYLCASSFIDVGTEAFFGQGTRLTVV.

This clonotype was counted at least ten times. The chain is built from TRBV18 and TRBJ2-7; D is perhaps TRBD2 (5 bases). The CDR3 spans 14 residues. Per germline, CDR1 KGHSH and CDR2 LQKENI. Trimming removed 3 bases at V and 5 bases at J, with 14 bases between. CDR3 DNA: TGTGCCAGCTCACCCGGACTGTCCCTAGACGAGCAGTACTTC. As protein: CASSPGLSLDEQYF.

The chain combines TRBV29-1 with TRBJ2-3; TRBD1 matches at 7 bases. This CDR3 is built from 14 residues. CDR1 is SQVTM and CDR2 is ANQGSEA in the germline V gene. V trimming: 7 bases; J trimming: 2 bases; junction bases outside the gene matches: 9. The chain's CDR3 is CSAGGQVATDTQYF. The CDR3 coding sequence is TGCAGCGCCGGAGGACAGGTAGCCACAGATACGCAGTATTTT.

This clonotype was seen a single time. This chain links TRBV18 with TRBJ2-7; either TRBD1 or TRBD2 may supply D (5 bases each). Germline V lookup: CDR1 KGHSH, CDR2 LQKENI. The V gene lost 2 bases and the J gene lost 4 bases, with 15 bases spanning the gap. There are 15 residues in the CDR3. The DNA of the CDR3 is TGTGCCAGCTCACCAACCCGGGACGGCCCATACGAGCAGTACTTC. Translation: CASSPTRDGPYEQYF. The full variable domain, completed using reference TRBV18 and TRBJ2-7, is NAGVMQNPRHLVRRRGQEARLRCSPMKGHSHVYWYRQLPEEGLKFMVYLQKENIIDESGMPKERFSAEFPKEGPSILRIQQVVRGDSAAYFCASSPTRDGPYEQYFGPGTRLTVT.

This clonotype was observed at least ten times. The chain links TRBV7-9 to TRBJ2-5; D may be TRBD2 (6 bases). Germline CDR1 is SEHNR and CDR2 is FQNEAQ (reference sequence). The V end was cut by 5 bases, the J end by 1 base, with 23 bases between. The length of the CDR3 is 18 residues. The CDR3 region is CASSHPASGRRVQETQYF. CDR3 bases: TGTGCCAGCAGCCACCCAGCCTCCGGGAGAAGGGTCCAAGAGACCCAGTACTTC.

This clonotype was recorded a few times. The chain combines TRBV11-1 with TRBJ2-3; 8 nucleotides match TRBD1. V shed 1 base and J 6 bases; nucleotides not matched to a gene: 0. The CDR3 is 13 amino acids. The germline gives CDR1 SGHAT, CDR2 FQDESV (reference sequence). The CDR3 DNA follows: TGTGCCAGCAGCTTAGACAGGGGGGATACGCAGTATTTT. Translation gives CASSLDRGDTQYF.

The rearrangement links TRBV10-3 to TRBJ1-2, with a possible D match to TRBD1 (5 bases). The CDR3 totals 10 residues. V was pared by 10 bases and J by 6 bases, with 9 bases between. Germline values: CDR1 ENHRY, CDR2 SYGVKD. This CDR3 reads CATGGDGYTF. DNA for the CDR3: TGTGCCACAGGAGGGGATGGCTACACCTTC.

With regard to this clonotype: Germline and junction disagree at one end, which may indicate a read error. The chain couples TRBV24-1 to TRBJ2-6; possible D gene TRBD1, 5 bases. CDR3 size: 17 residues. Per germline, CDR1 KGHDR and CDR2 SFDVKD. CDR3 DNA sequence: TGTGCCACCAGTGACCACCCGATGTCCTCTGGGGCCATCGTCCTGACTTTC. Translating gives CATSDHPMSSGAIVLTF.

A few counts support this clonotype. The J gene is TRBJ1-5, the V gene TRBV4-3; no definite D call. The V gene's germline CDR1 is LGHNA and CDR2 YSLEER. This CDR3 is 13 amino acids long. Trimming removed 0 bases at V and 7 bases at J, with 7 bases between. CDR3 bases: TGCGCCAGCAGCCAAGACAACGACCAGCCCCAGCATTTT. Residues: CASSQDNDQPQHF.

This clonotype was picked up a small number of times. CDR3 region: CSAARDVYNEQFF. DNA for the CDR3: TGCAGTGCAGCCCGGGACGTCTACAATGAGCAGTTCTTC. This chain connects TRBV20-1 to TRBJ2-1, with D tentatively TRBD1 or TRBD2 (5 bases each). V was cut by 6 bases and J by 3 bases, with 12 bases left in between. CDR3 length: 13 amino acids. Germline V CDR1 and CDR2: DFQATT, SNEGSKA (reference sequence).

The genes are TRBV7-9 and TRBJ1-1; D call uncertain. The CDR3 is 14 amino acids. Per germline, CDR1 SEHNR and CDR2 FQNEAQ (reference sequence). The V end lost 5 bases, the J end lost 4 bases, and 14 bases lay between the germline ends. CDR3 DNA sequence: TGTGCCAGCAGCGTAGGGTTGCAGACCACTGAAGCTTTCTTT. Protein product: CASSVGLQTTEAFF. The full variable domain, its missing parts supplied by reference TRBV7-9 and TRBJ1-1, is DTGVSQNPRHKITKRGQNVTFRCDPISEHNRLYWYRQTLGQGPEFLTYFQNEAQLEKSRLLSDRFSAERPKGSFSTLEIQRTEQGDSAMYLCASSVGLQTTEAFFGQGTRLTVV.

There are many counts of this clonotype. V is TRBV5-1 and J is TRBJ2-5; D gene unclear. CDR1 and CDR2 (germline): SGHRS, YFSETQ. This CDR3 has 15 residues. V lost 3 bases and J 1 base, leaving 13 bases between the germline ends. Here the CDR3 reads CASSSDATSQETQYF. CDR3 bases: TGCGCCAGCAGCTCAGACGCGACCTCCCAAGAGACCCAGTACTTC.

This clonotype was counted a few times. The rearrangement joins TRBV5-1 to TRBJ2-1; 13 bases line up with TRBD2. Germline V gene sequence: CDR1 SGHRS, CDR2 YFSETQ. The CDR3 sequence is 20 residues long. The junction had 10 bases not matched to a gene; V was cut back by 1 base and J by 0 bases. CDR3 in DNA: TGCGCCAGCAGCTTGTCGGGACTAGCGGGATACCCGAGCTCCTACAATGAGCAGTTCTTC. Amino acids: CASSLSGLAGYPSSYNEQFF. Full variable domain (outside the CDR3, taken from reference TRBV5-1 and TRBJ2-1): KAGVTQTPRYLIKTRGQQVTLSCSPISGHRSVSWYQQTPGQGLQFLFEYFSETQRNKGNFPGRFSGRQFSNSRSEMNVSTLELGDSALYLCASSLSGLAGYPSSYNEQFFGPGTRLTVL.

This clonotype was picked up many times. The chain couples TRBV29-1 to TRBJ2-3, with D uncertain. From germline, CDR1 is SQVTM and CDR2 ANQGSEA. The CDR3 runs 13 residues. V lost 3 bases and J 2 bases, leaving 9 bases between the germline ends. CDR3 sequence: CSVDSKSTDTQYF. The DNA of the CDR3 is TGCAGCGTTGATTCGAAGTCCACAGATACGCAGTATTTT.

This clonotype came up a few times. The chain carries TRBV7-6 and TRBJ2-1, with 8 bases identical to TRBD2. The length of the CDR3 is 15 residues. V gave up 3 bases and J gave up 6 bases; unmatched junction bases: 7. The germline CDR1 and CDR2 sequences are SGHVS and FNYEAQ. As DNA, the CDR3 is TGTGCCAGCAGCTTCGTACGGGGGGGCCCCAATGAGCAGTTCTTC. It yields the protein CASSFVRGGPNEQFF.

The chain couples TRBV2 to TRBJ1-2, with TRBD1 matching 7 bases. Germline V gene data show CDR1 as SNHLY and CDR2 as FYNNEI. This CDR3 region has 13 residues. V lost 8 bases to trimming and J lost 5 bases; unmatched junction nucleotides: 8. The CDR3 region has the DNA TGTGCCAGCGGACAGGCAAGAGGTTATGGCTACACCTTC. Its translation is CASGQARGYGYTF.

In this sample, this clonotype turned up many times. The chain has TRBV4-2 and TRBJ2-3; D possibly matches TRBD1 or TRBD2 (5 bases each). The CDR3 has 15 amino acids. CDR1 LGHNA and CDR2 YNFKEQ come from the germline V gene. Trimming cost V 1 base and J 1 base, with 9 bases left between them. This CDR3 reads CASSQGGPRTDTQYF. CDR3 nucleotides: TGTGCCAGCAGCCAAGGGGGACCCCGCACAGATACGCAGTATTTT.

This clonotype was recorded at least ten times. The chain recombines TRBV20-1 with TRBJ2-7; D may be TRBD2 (5 bases). This CDR3 is built from 14 residues. V lost 6 bases and J lost 5, with 20 bases in between. The germline V gene has CDR1 DFQATT and CDR2 SNEGSKA (reference sequence). CDR3 sequence (DNA): TGCAGTGCCCCGACGGGGTCGGCGTCCCACGAGCAGTACTTC. Translating gives CSAPTGSASHEQYF.

There are a few counts of this clonotype. The chain is built from TRBV24-1 and TRBJ2-3; 7 bases align to TRBD1. Germline CDR1 reads KGHDR; CDR2 reads SFDVKD. With V trimmed by 3 bases and J by 4 bases, 6 bases remained unmatched. The length of the CDR3 is 15 residues. In DNA, the CDR3 is TGTGCCACCAGTGATCTTCGACAGGGACCAGATACGCAGTATTTT. It encodes CATSDLRQGPDTQYF.

This CDR3 is CASSYNWQETQYF. In DNA, the CDR3 is TGTGCCAGCAGTTACAACTGGCAAGAGACCCAGTACTTC. The chain links TRBV6-5 to TRBJ2-5; D gene uncertain. V was clipped by 2 bases and J by 2 bases, with 6 bases between them. Germline CDR1 reads MNHEY; CDR2 reads SVGAGI. This CDR3 region has 13 residues.

The rearrangement links TRBV7-3 to TRBJ2-1, with 10 bases aligning to TRBD2. This CDR3 has 14 amino acids. Trimming cost V 4 bases and J 9 bases; bases outside gene matches: 6. In germline, CDR1 is SGHTA, CDR2 FQGTGA. The CDR3 is CASSSGLAASEQFF. Here the CDR3 DNA reads TGTGCCAGCAGCTCCGGACTAGCGGCAAGTGAGCAGTTCTTC.